One sample yielded the 26 T cell receptor beta chains listed below, sequenced in a study of beta chain features in type 1 diabetes. Reverse transcribing all isolated RNA meant expressed TCRB transcripts were sequenced. Only in-frame clones appear in the TCRdb table, and some are missing; sequencing was by immunoSEQ multiplex PCR. The sample lists hundreds of thousands of clones, around an eighth occurring once. Sequencing was done on a sample of naive CD4+ T cells from blood. These receptors were collected from a man between 18 and 29 years old in good health.

This clone turned up a few times. The chain links TRBV18 to TRBJ2-7, with unresolved D. The CDR3 runs 14 residues. Germline CDR1 and CDR2: KGHSH and LQKENI. V was shortened by 0 bases and J by 2 bases, with 8 bases between the two germline ends. CDR3 residues: CASSPPAGPYEQYF. For the CDR3, the DNA is TGTGCCAGCTCACCACCGGCAGGCCCCTACGAGCAGTACTTC.

This clone was counted between two and nine times. The chain joins TRBV5-1 to TRBJ2-5, with D maybe TRBD2 (5 bases). This CDR3 spans 14 amino acids. Germline CDR1 reads SGHRS; CDR2 reads YFSETQ. Deletions cut 4 bases from V and 2 bases from J, with 12 bases between. CDR3 protein: CASSPLGGQETQYF. CDR3 nucleotide sequence: TGCGCCAGCAGCCCACTAGGAGGTCAAGAGACCCAGTACTTC.

This clone was observed a few times. CDR3 region: CASSLNLAGGPSEQFF. The CDR3, as DNA: TGTGCCAGCAGTTTAAATCTAGCGGGAGGGCCTAGTGAGCAGTTCTTC. The J gene is TRBJ2-1, the V gene TRBV27; TRBD2 matches 12 bases. CDR3 length equals 16 residues. Looked up from germline, CDR1 is MNHEY and CDR2 is SMNVEV (reference sequence). Germline trimming cut 2 bases from V and 9 bases from J; bases unmatched to any gene: 8.

The gene calls are TRBV11-2 and TRBJ2-5; 10 bases are a match to TRBD2. The CDR3 is made up of 16 amino acids. Germline CDR1 reads SGHAT; CDR2 reads FQNNGV. V gave up 0 bases and J gave up 9 bases; unmatched junction bases: 10. CDR3 DNA: TGTGCCAGCAGCTTAGATGGACTAGCGGCCTCCGGTCCCCAGTACTTC. Translation gives CASSLDGLAASGPQYF.

This chain uses TRBV5-1 with TRBJ1-2; D may be TRBD1 (6 bases). Looked up from germline, CDR1 is SGHRS and CDR2 is YFSETQ. The CDR3 length is 16 residues. V was trimmed by 0 bases and J by 4 bases, leaving 16 bases between them. The chain's CDR3 is CASSLGPDRILYGYTF. In DNA, the CDR3 is TGCGCCAGCAGCTTGGGTCCTGACAGGATCCTCTATGGCTACACCTTC.

This rearrangement joins TRBV6-6 to TRBJ2-7; 10 bases are a match to TRBD1. This CDR3 region has 15 residues. Trimming at V came to 7 bases and at J to 3 bases, leaving 9 bases not matched to a gene. Germline lookup yields CDR1 MNHNY and CDR2 SVGAGI (reference sequence). The CDR3: CASTLGDRGIYEQYF. CDR3 DNA sequence: TGTGCCAGCACCCTCGGGGACAGGGGAATCTACGAGCAGTACTTC.

This clone turned up a few times. This sequence joins TRBV7-8 and TRBJ2-5; TRBD1 is a possible D gene (6 bases). The CDR3 spans 16 residues. The V and J ends lost 0 bases and 5 bases respectively, with 16 bases between them. The germline CDR1 and CDR2 sequences are SGHVS and FQNEAQ. In DNA, the CDR3 is TGTGCCAGCAGCTTAGCGTGGGGGCGCAGTTTGGAGACCCAGTACTTC. Translation: CASSLAWGRSLETQYF.

In its sample, this clone was seen a few times. Other DNA sequences in the sample encode the same CDR3. The gene calls are TRBV6-5 and TRBJ1-1; no definite D call. V lost 2 bases to trimming and J lost 0 bases, with 7 bases between them. The CDR3 consists of 14 residues. Germline V lookup: CDR1 MNHEY, CDR2 SVGAGI. Here the CDR3 DNA reads TGTGCCAGCAGTTACCTGGCGGTGAACACTGAAGCTTTCTTT. Its translation is CASSYLAVNTEAFF.

The chain employs TRBV7-9 and TRBJ1-4; D ambiguous. Trimming removed 8 bases from V and 4 bases from J, with 8 bases in between. The CDR3 is made up of 12 amino acids. Germline V gene lookup returns CDR1 SEHNR and CDR2 FQNEAQ (reference sequence). CDR3 nucleotides: TGTGCCAGCGGGCAATATAATGAAAAACTGTTTTTT. As protein: CASGQYNEKLFF.

The chain recombines TRBV4-1 with TRBJ1-3, with D perhaps matching TRBD1 (5 bases). The germline V and J ends were trimmed by 6 bases and 0 bases, with 9 bases remaining between them. The CDR3 has 14 residues. Germline V lookup: CDR1 MGHRA, CDR2 YSYEKL. CDR3 nucleotides: TGCGCCAGCAGTCCAGGGATCTCTGGAAACACCATATATTTT. Translation gives CASSPGISGNTIYF.

V is TRBV6-5 and J is TRBJ2-5; the match to TRBD2 covers 10 bases. This CDR3 is 15 amino acids long. Trimming took 0 bases from V and 5 from J; bases not matched to a gene: 3. Germline V gene sequence: CDR1 MNHEY, CDR2 SVGAGI. The CDR3 sequence: CASSYSLAGVETQYF. In DNA, the CDR3 is TGTGCCAGCAGTTACTCCCTAGCGGGAGTGGAGACCCAGTACTTC.

The chain has TRBV27 and TRBJ1-5, with D perhaps TRBD1 (6 bases). The CDR3 has 14 amino acids. CDR1 and CDR2 (germline): MNHEY, SMNVEV (reference sequence). Between the trimmed V and J ends, which lost 2 bases and 3 bases, there was a span of 8 bases. The CDR3 reads CASSLGQLNQPQHF. CDR3 bases: TGTGCCAGCAGTTTAGGACAGCTCAATCAGCCCCAGCATTTT.

The chain couples TRBV28 to TRBJ2-2; D possibly corresponds to TRBD2 (5 bases). There are 14 residues in the CDR3. Germline V CDR1 and CDR2: MDHEN, SYDVKM. Deletions cut 8 bases from V and 5 bases from J, with 15 bases between. The CDR3 nucleotides are TGTGCCAGCTTAAGCGGCGCGAGGACCGGGGAGCTGTTTTTT. Translation: CASLSGARTGELFF. Looking up the rest from reference TRBV28 and TRBJ2-2 gives the full variable domain: DVKVTQSSRYLVKRTGEKVFLECVQDMDHENMFWYRQDPGLGLRLIYFSYDVKMKEKGDIPEGYSVSREKKERFSLILESASTNQTSMYLCASLSGARTGELFFGEGSRLTVL.

The chain links TRBV6-1 to TRBJ2-3; the D gene is possibly TRBD2 (5 bases). The germline V gene encodes CDR1 MNHNS and CDR2 SASEGT. The CDR3 has 15 residues. The germline V and J ends were trimmed by 8 bases and 0 bases, with 15 bases remaining between them. CDR3 bases: TGTGCCAGCCTAGAGTCGAGGGCAAGCACAGATACGCAGTATTTT. This gives the protein CASLESRASTDTQYF.

This clone is a singleton in its sample. The chain carries TRBV4-1 and TRBJ1-1; 7 bases are a match to TRBD1. The V gene end was trimmed by 3 bases and the J gene end by 4 bases; junction bases not matched to a gene: 5. Germline CDR1 is MGHRA and CDR2 is YSYEKL. This CDR3 has 14 residues. CDR3 sequence: CASSQPTGFTEAFF. DNA of the CDR3: TGCGCCAGCAGCCAGCCGACAGGGTTCACTGAAGCTTTCTTT.

This clone was picked up a small number of times. The chain uses TRBV4-2 and TRBJ2-7; weak D call: TRBD1 (5 bases). Trimming left V 4 bases short and J 2 bases short, with 15 bases between. Germline-derived CDR1 and CDR2 are LGHNA and YNFKEQ. The CDR3 sequence is 15 residues long. CDR3 amino acids: CASSRIEQVPYEQYF. The CDR3 nucleotides are TGTGCCAGCAGCCGGATAGAACAGGTCCCCTACGAGCAGTACTTC.

This clone was counted between two and nine times. This chain connects TRBV7-2 to TRBJ2-5; no firm D call. The V end lost 5 bases, the J end lost 0 bases, and 7 bases lay between the germline ends. Germline values: CDR1 SGHTA, CDR2 FQGNSA. The CDR3 totals 13 residues. The CDR3 DNA reads TGTGCCAGCAGCCCCATGTACCAAGAGACCCAGTACTTC. This codes for CASSPMYQETQYF. The full variable domain, with the rest looked up from reference TRBV7-2 and TRBJ2-5, is GAGVSQSPSNKVTEKGKDVELRCDPISGHTALYWYRQSLGQGLEFLIYFQGNSAPDKSGLPSDRFSAERTGGSVSTLTIQRTQQEDSAVYLCASSPMYQETQYFGPGTRLLVL.

This clone was seen more than once but under ten times. The J gene is TRBJ2-1, the V gene TRBV5-1, with D maybe TRBD2 (5 bases). The CDR3 has 14 amino acids. V lost 2 bases and J lost 7, with 13 bases in between. CDR1 is SGHRS and CDR2 is YFSETQ in the germline V gene. The CDR3 sequence is CASSLEGEVNEQFF. CDR3 nucleotides: TGCGCCAGCAGCTTAGAGGGTGAGGTGAATGAGCAGTTCTTC.

V and J are TRBV28 and TRBJ2-5; 8 bases are shared with TRBD2. The J call is in doubt because the DNA end fits TRBJ2-7 better. This CDR3 contains 17 residues. Germline V gene lookup returns CDR1 MDHEN and CDR2 SYDVKM. For the CDR3, the DNA is TGTGCCAGCAGTCCCCCCCCGCCGGGAGGGTCCTCCTACGAGCAGTACTTC. It encodes CASSPPPPGGSSYEQYF.

This clone was counted only a few times. The chain links TRBV6-4 to TRBJ2-5, with 7 bases identical to TRBD2. The CDR3 totals 13 residues. Germline lookup yields CDR1 MRHNA and CDR2 SNTAGT. The J segment lost 7 bases and the V segment lost 6 bases, leaving 8 bases of the junction unmatched. The chain's CDR3 is CASSPPPGGTQYF. The CDR3 DNA sequence: TGTGCCAGCAGCCCACCCCCGGGGGGGACCCAGTACTTC.

This clone came up once. This chain uses TRBV20-1 with TRBJ1-1; no clear D gene. Germline values: CDR1 DFQATT, CDR2 SNEGSKA (reference sequence). The CDR3 extends over 11 amino acids. The DNA for the CDR3 is TGCAGGGCAGTGATGAACACTGAAGCTTTCTTT. It encodes CRAVMNTEAFF.

This clone was counted between two and nine times. The V gene is TRBV5-1, the J gene TRBJ1-5; weak D call: TRBD1 (6 bases). This CDR3 has 15 amino acids. With 0 bases removed from V and 4 bases from J, the gap between germline ends came to 11 bases. The germline V gene encodes CDR1 SGHRS and CDR2 YFSETQ. In DNA, the CDR3 is TGCGCCAGCAGCTTGGGGACAGTACCTAATCAGCCCCAGCATTTT. Translated: CASSLGTVPNQPQHF.

J is TRBJ2-7 and V is TRBV7-8; TRBD2 matches at 11 bases. CDR3 size: 17 residues. The germline V gene has CDR1 SGHVS and CDR2 FQNEAQ. V shed 4 bases, J shed 7 bases, and the junction held 15 bases outside the gene matches. The CDR3 region has the DNA TGTGCCAGCAGCTACACTTCCGGGACTAGCGGCCCTAGGGAGCAGTACTTC. Residues: CASSYTSGTSGPREQYF.

This clone was picked up a small number of times. This sequence joins TRBV9 and TRBJ1-3; TRBD1 is a possible D gene (6 bases). Germline V lookup: CDR1 SGDLS, CDR2 YYNGEE. V was cut by 4 bases and J by 1 base, with 15 bases left in between. The CDR3 loop spans 16 amino acids. CDR3 coding DNA: TGTGCCAGCAGCCCCCAACAGGGTACGTCTGGAAACACCATATATTTT. Protein product: CASSPQQGTSGNTIYF.

This clone was observed a handful of times. The chain employs TRBV7-6 and TRBJ2-4; 10 bases fit TRBD1. V shed 5 bases and J 8 bases; nucleotides not matched to a gene: 12. The CDR3 sequence is 16 residues long. Per the germline V gene, CDR1 is SGHVS and CDR2 is FNYEAQ. As DNA, the CDR3 is TGTGCCAGCAGCCCGCGCCCGGGACAGGGGAGGGACATTCAGTACTTC. Its protein is CASSPRPGQGRDIQYF.

The CDR3: CASSSLAGGGEQYF. The CDR3 DNA reads as TGTGCCAGCAGCTCACTAGCGGGAGGAGGCGAGCAGTACTTC. The V call is TRBV11-2, the J call TRBJ2-7, with 12 bases fitting TRBD2. Germline-derived CDR1 and CDR2 are SGHAT and FQNNGV. V shed 4 bases and J 6 bases; nucleotides not matched to a gene: 4. This CDR3 has 14 amino acids.